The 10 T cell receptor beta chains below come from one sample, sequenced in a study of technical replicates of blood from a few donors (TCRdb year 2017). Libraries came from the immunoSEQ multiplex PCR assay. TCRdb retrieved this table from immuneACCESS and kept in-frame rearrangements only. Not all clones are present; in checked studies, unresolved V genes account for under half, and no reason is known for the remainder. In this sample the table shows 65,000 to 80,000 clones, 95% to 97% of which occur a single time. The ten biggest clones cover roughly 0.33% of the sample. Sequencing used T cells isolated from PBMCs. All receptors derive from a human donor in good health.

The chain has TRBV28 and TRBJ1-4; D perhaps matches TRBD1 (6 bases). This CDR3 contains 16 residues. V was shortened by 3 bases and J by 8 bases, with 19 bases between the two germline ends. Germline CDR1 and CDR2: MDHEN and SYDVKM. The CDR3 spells CASSLALQGRREKLFF. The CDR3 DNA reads TGTGCCAGCAGTTTGGCTCTACAGGGTAGGCGGGAAAAACTGTTTTTT.

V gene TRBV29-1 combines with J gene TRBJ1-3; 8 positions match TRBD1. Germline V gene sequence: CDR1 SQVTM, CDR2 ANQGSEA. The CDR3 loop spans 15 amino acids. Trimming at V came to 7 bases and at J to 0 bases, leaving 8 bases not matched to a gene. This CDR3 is CSATGGLLSGNTIYF. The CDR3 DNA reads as TGCAGCGCAACAGGGGGGCTCCTCTCTGGAAACACCATATATTTT. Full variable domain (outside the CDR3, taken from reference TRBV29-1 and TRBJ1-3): SAVISQKPSRDICQRGTSLTIQCQVDSQVTMMFWYRQQPGQSLTLIATANQGSEATYESGFVIDKFPISRPNLTFSTLTVSNMSPEDSSIYLCSATGGLLSGNTIYFGEGSWLTVV.

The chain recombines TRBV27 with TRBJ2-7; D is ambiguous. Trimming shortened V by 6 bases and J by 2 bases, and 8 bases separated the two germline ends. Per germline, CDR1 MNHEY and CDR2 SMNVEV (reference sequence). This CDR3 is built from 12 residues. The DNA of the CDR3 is TGTGCCAGCAGGAGTGGTCCCTACGAGCAGTACTTC. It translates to CASRSGPYEQYF.

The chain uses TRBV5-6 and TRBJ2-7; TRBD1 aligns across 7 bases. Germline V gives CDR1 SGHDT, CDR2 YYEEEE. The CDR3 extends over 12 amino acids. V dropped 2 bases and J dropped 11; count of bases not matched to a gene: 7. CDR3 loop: CASSFLGQVKYF. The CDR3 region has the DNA TGTGCCAGCAGCTTCCTTGGACAGGTCAAGTACTTC.

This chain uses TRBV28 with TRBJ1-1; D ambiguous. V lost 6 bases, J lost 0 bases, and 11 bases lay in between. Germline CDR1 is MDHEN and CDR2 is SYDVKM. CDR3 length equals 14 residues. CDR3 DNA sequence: TGTGCCAGCAGCCCTATCCTCATGAACACTGAAGCTTTCTTT. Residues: CASSPILMNTEAFF.

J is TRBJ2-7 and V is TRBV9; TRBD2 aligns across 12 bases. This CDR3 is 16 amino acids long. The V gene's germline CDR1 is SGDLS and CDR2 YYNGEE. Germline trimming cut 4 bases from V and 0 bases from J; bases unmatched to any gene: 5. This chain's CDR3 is CASSFRLAGVSYEQYF. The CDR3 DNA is TGTGCCAGCAGCTTCCGACTAGCGGGAGTCTCCTACGAGCAGTACTTC.

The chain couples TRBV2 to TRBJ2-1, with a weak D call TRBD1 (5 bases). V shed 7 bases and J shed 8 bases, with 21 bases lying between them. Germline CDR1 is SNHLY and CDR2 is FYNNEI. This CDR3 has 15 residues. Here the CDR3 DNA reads TGTGCCAGCATGCTCAGGGTTGTCTCAAATGATGAGCAGTTCTTC. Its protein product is CASMLRVVSNDEQFF.

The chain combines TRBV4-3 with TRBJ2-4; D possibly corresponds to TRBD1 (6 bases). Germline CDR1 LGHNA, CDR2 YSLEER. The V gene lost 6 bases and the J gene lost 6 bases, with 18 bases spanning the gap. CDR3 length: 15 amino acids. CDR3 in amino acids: CASSLGLARGNIQYF. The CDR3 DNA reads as TGCGCCAGCAGTCTGGGATTAGCCAGGGGAAACATTCAGTACTTC.

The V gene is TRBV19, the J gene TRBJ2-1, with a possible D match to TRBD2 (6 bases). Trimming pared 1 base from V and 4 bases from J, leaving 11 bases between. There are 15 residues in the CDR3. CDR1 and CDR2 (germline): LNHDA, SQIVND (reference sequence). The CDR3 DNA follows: TGTGCCAGTAGTATAGGAGGGACTTATTACAATGAGCAGTTCTTC. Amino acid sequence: CASSIGGTYYNEQFF.

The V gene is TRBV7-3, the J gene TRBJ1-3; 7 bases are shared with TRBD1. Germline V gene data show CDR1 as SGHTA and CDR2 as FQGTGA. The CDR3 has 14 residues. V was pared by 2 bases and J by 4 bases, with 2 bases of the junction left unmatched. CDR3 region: CASSLQGEGNTIYF. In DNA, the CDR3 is TGTGCCAGCAGCTTACAGGGGGAGGGAAACACCATATATTTT.